The present entry profiles one TCR beta chain with its context. The data stem from a study of blood T cell repertoires in COVID-19. Germline CDR1 is LNHDA and CDR2 is SQIVND (reference sequence). The CDR3 runs 13 residues. V was cut by 4 bases and J by 1 base, with 5 bases left in between. Clones were sequenced by immunoSEQ multiplex PCR, and TCRdb holds only the in-frame ones, with some missing. Of 210,000 or so clones detected, 75% to 85% appear once; the ten largest clones hold about 7.7%. Sequenced sample: PBMCs or T cells enriched from blood (not recorded which). The chain combines TRBV19 with TRBJ1-3; the D is unclear. This clonotype originated in a woman in her 40s with acute COVID-19. CDR3 amino acids: CASSTGSGNTIYF. The CDR3 DNA reads TGTGCCAGTAGTACGGGATCTGGAAACACCATATATTTT.